This T cell receptor beta chain was found in a study of blood T cells in healthy people across ages. CDR3 size: 13 residues. Trimming stripped 2 bases from V and 4 bases from J, with 8 bases between. Combining a sample-barcoded 5' primer with a J-beta primer mix, a second PCR ran for about 7 to 11 cycles. TCRdb re-derived calls from the 5' RACE reads in MiXCR, one entry per CDR3 protein. The sample yields some 800,000 distinct CDR3 sequences, around 25% seen once. The sample holds one count of this clonotype. Extraction of total RNA produced a minimum of 5.5 micrograms from each sample. A further study also used this sample, focusing on T cells of mothers and their children. This second study notes: At a sensitivity of about 100 clones per million clonotypes, no persistent microchimeric T cell clones appeared.

This chain links TRBV12-3 or TRBV12-4 with TRBJ1-1; D perhaps matches TRBD1 (5 bases). Sequences were obtained from blood. The sequence was obtained from a boy between 10 and 17 years old in good health. CDR3 protein: CASSLSRATEAFF. CDR3 nucleotide sequence: TGTGCCAGCAGTTTAAGCAGGGCCACTGAAGCTTTCTTT.